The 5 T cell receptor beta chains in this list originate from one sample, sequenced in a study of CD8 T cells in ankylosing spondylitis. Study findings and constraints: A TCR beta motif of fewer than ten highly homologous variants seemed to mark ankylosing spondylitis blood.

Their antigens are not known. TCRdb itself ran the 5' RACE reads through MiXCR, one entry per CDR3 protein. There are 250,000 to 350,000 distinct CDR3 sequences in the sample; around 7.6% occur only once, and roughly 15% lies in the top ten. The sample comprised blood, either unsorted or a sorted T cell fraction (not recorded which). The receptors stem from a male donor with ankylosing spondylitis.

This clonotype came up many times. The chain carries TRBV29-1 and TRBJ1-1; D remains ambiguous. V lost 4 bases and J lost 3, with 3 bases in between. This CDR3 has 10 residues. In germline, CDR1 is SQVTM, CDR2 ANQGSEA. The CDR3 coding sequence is TGCAGCGTTGTATACACTGAAGCTTTCTTT. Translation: CSVVYTEAFF.

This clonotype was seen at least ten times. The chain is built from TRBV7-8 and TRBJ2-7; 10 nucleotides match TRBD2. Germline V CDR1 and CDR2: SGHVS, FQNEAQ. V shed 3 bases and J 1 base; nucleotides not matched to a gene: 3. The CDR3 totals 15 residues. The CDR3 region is CASSLGGLASYEQYF. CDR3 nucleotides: TGTGCCAGCAGCTTGGGGGGACTAGCGTCCTACGAGCAGTACTTC.

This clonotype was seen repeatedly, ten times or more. The CDR3: CASSQASPSTDTQYF. CDR3 nucleotides: TGTGCCAGCAGCCAGGCGTCCCCTTCCACAGATACGCAGTATTTT. The rearrangement joins TRBV3-1 to TRBJ2-3; no definite D call. The CDR3 loop spans 15 amino acids. V lost 3 bases, J lost 2 bases, and 12 bases lay in between. The germline gives CDR1 LGHDT, CDR2 YNNKEL (reference sequence).

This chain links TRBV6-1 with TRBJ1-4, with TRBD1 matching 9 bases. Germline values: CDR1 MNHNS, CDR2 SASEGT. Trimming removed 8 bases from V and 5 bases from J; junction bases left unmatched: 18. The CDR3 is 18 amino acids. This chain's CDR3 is CASEPTGQGSPTNEKLFF. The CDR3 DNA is TGTGCCAGCGAACCCACGGGACAGGGTTCCCCTACGAATGAAAAACTGTTTTTT.

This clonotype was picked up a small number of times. CDR3 protein: CATSRVTGTQYF. Here the CDR3 DNA reads TGTGCCACCAGCAGAGTCACTGGGACGCAGTATTTT. The V gene is TRBV15, the J gene TRBJ2-3; D ambiguous. Trimming shortened V by 1 base and J by 9 bases, and 8 bases separated the two germline ends. Germline lookup yields CDR1 LNHNV and CDR2 YYDKDF (reference sequence). The CDR3 is made up of 12 amino acids.